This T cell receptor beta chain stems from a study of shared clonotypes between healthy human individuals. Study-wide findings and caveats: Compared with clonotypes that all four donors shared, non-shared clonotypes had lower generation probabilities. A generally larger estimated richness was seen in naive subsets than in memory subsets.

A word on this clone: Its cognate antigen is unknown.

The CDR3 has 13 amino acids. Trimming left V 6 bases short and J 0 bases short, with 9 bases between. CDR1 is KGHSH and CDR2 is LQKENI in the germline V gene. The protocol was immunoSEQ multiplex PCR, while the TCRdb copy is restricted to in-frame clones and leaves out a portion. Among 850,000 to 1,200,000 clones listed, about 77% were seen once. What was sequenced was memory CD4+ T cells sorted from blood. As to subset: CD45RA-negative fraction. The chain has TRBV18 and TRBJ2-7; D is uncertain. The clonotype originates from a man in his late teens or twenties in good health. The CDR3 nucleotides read TGTGCCAGCTCCATGGGCCCCTCCTACGAGCAGTACTTC. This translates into CASSMGPSYEQYF. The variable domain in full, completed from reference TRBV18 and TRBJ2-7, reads NAGVMQNPRHLVRRRGQEARLRCSPMKGHSHVYWYRQLPEEGLKFMVYLQKENIIDESGMPKERFSAEFPKEGPSILRIQQVVRGDSAAYFCASSMGPSYEQYFGPGTRLTVT.